The 25 T cell receptor beta chains below all came from one sample that was sequenced in a study of cytomegalovirus exposure and HLA in healthy donors. This PCR relied on a set of 60 Vbeta primers and 13 Jbeta primers. TCRdb keeps only in-frame clones here, not all; method: immunoSEQ multiplex PCR. In the table there are approximately 150,000 clones, nearly 70% of which are singletons. The material sequenced was PBMCs. These receptors were obtained from a man in his thirties or forties in good health and CMV-seropositive.

This clone was seen a few times. This chain connects TRBV6-5 to TRBJ2-7; TRBD1 agrees at 8 bases. The germline CDR1 and CDR2 sequences are MNHEY and SVGAGI. Trimming took 4 bases from V and 4 from J; bases not matched to a gene: 3. The CDR3 length is 13 residues. CDR3 sequence reads: CASSSDRGYEQYF. The CDR3 coding sequence is TGTGCCAGCAGTTCCGACAGGGGTTACGAGCAGTACTTC.

This sequence joins TRBV7-6 and TRBJ2-3; the D gene is possibly TRBD1 (6 bases). This CDR3 is built from 16 residues. V was clipped by 2 bases and J by 2 bases, with 14 bases between them. CDR1 is SGHVS, CDR2 FNYEAQ, per germline. The CDR3 reads CASSLMGAGTTDTQYF. The CDR3 DNA is TGTGCCAGCAGCTTAATGGGGGCCGGAACCACAGATACGCAGTATTTT. Together with reference TRBV7-6 and TRBJ2-3, the CDR3 gives the full variable domain: GAGVSQSPRYKVTKRGQDVALRCDPISGHVSLYWYRQALGQGPEFLTYFNYEAQQDKSGLPNDRFSAERPEGSISTLTIQRTEQRDSAMYRCASSLMGAGTTDTQYFGPGTRLTVL.

The gene calls are TRBV5-1 and TRBJ2-7; possibly TRBD1 for D (6 bases). The CDR3 sequence is 14 residues long. V was clipped by 4 bases and J by 3 bases, with 14 bases between them. In germline, CDR1 is SGHRS, CDR2 YFSETQ. CDR3 nucleotides: TGCGCCAGCAGCCTTCCAGGGGCCGGCTACGAGCAGTACTTC. Encoded protein: CASSLPGAGYEQYF. Drawing the rest from reference TRBV5-1 and TRBJ2-7, the complete variable domain is KAGVTQTPRYLIKTRGQQVTLSCSPISGHRSVSWYQQTPGQGLQFLFEYFSETQRNKGNFPGRFSGRQFSNSRSEMNVSTLELGDSALYLCASSLPGAGYEQYFGPGTRLTVT.

This rearrangement joins TRBV7-2 to TRBJ2-7; 8 nucleotides agree with TRBD1. From germline, CDR1 is SGHTA and CDR2 FQGNSA. Unmatched junction bases numbered 11, after V lost 2 bases and J lost 5 bases. The CDR3 runs 16 residues. DNA of the CDR3: TGTGCCAGCAGCTTAAGATATGAGACAGGGGTACACGAGCAGTACTTC. It translates to CASSLRYETGVHEQYF. Combining the CDR3 with reference TRBV7-2 and TRBJ2-7 gives the whole variable domain GAGVSQSPSNKVTEKGKDVELRCDPISGHTALYWYRQSLGQGLEFLIYFQGNSAPDKSGLPSDRFSAERTGGSVSTLTIQRTQQEDSAVYLCASSLRYETGVHEQYFGPGTRLTVT.

Comment on this clone: A read error may produce the germline difference seen at one junction end. The genes are TRBV7-7 and TRBJ2-1, with D hard to call. Looked up from germline, CDR1 is SSHAT and CDR2 is FNYEAQ (reference sequence). The CDR3 is 15 amino acids. This chain's CDR3 is CASSRSPSSYNEQFF. CDR3 nucleotides: TGTGCTAGCAGCCGATCCCCGAGCTCCTACAATGAGCAGTTCTTC. Together with reference TRBV7-7 and TRBJ2-1, the CDR3 gives the full variable domain: GAGVSQSPRYKVTKRGQDVTLRCDPISSHATLYWYQQALGQGPEFLTYFNYEAQPDKSGLPSDRFSAERPEGSISTLTIQRTEQRDSAMYRCASSRSPSSYNEQFFGPGTRLTVL.

The chain couples TRBV5-1 to TRBJ2-7; TRBD1 is a possible D gene (5 bases). Germline-derived CDR1 and CDR2 are SGHRS and YFSETQ. V lost 1 base, J lost 4 bases, and 12 bases lay in between. The CDR3 contains 14 residues. CDR3 amino acids: CASSLRRVGYEQYF. The CDR3 nucleotides are TGCGCCAGCAGCTTGCGCAGGGTCGGGTACGAGCAGTACTTC.

The genes are TRBV5-1 and TRBJ2-3; TRBD2 matches at 12 bases. Germline V lookup: CDR1 SGHRS, CDR2 YFSETQ. Germline trimming cut 1 base from V and 2 bases from J; bases unmatched to any gene: 14. The CDR3 runs to 20 residues. The CDR3 is CASSLTLTSGSLSFTDTQYF. For the CDR3, the DNA is TGCGCCAGCAGCTTGACCCTGACTAGCGGGAGTCTATCATTCACAGATACGCAGTATTTT.

The chain carries TRBV28 and TRBJ1-6, with 8 bases that match TRBD1. Germline V gives CDR1 MDHEN, CDR2 SYDVKM. The CDR3 totals 15 residues. The ends lost 7 bases at V and 7 bases at J; junction bases unmatched: 9. CDR3 amino acids: CASTLGQGFNSPLHF. Here the CDR3 DNA reads TGTGCCAGCACCCTAGGACAGGGTTTCAATTCACCCCTCCACTTT.

In the case of this clone: The same CDR3 arises from other DNA sequences in this sample as well. The chain combines TRBV6-1 with TRBJ1-4; D remains unclear. Germline V lookup: CDR1 MNHNS, CDR2 SASEGT. Between the trimmed V and J ends, which lost 3 bases and 14 bases, there was a span of 19 bases. This CDR3 contains 14 residues. CDR3 amino acids: CASSEQTGSGKLFF. The CDR3 bases are TGTGCCAGCAGTGAGCAGACGGGGAGTGGAAAGCTGTTTTTT.

The chain links TRBV2 to TRBJ2-7; 8 bases line up with TRBD2. In germline, CDR1 is SNHLY, CDR2 FYNNEI. V was pared by 7 bases and J by 1 base, with 9 bases of the junction left unmatched. The CDR3 sequence is 15 residues long. The CDR3 reads CASTEISGTSYEQYF. For the CDR3, the DNA is TGTGCCAGCACAGAGATTAGCGGGACATCCTACGAGCAGTACTTC.

This chain joins TRBV29-1 and TRBJ1-1; tentatively, D is TRBD1 (5 bases). The V gene lost 7 bases and the J gene lost 3 bases, with 15 bases spanning the gap. The CDR3 contains 13 residues. Germline V gene sequence: CDR1 SQVTM, CDR2 ANQGSEA. The CDR3 region is CSGGEGRDTEAFF. CDR3 bases: TGCAGCGGGGGTGAGGGGAGGGACACTGAAGCTTTCTTT.

The genes are TRBV7-3 and TRBJ2-7, with 9 bases lining up with TRBD2. Germline trimming cut 2 bases from V and 5 bases from J; bases unmatched to any gene: 7. CDR1 and CDR2 from the germline V gene are SGHTA and FQGTGA. The CDR3 consists of 15 residues. CDR3 in amino acids: CASSLGVAGAHEQYF. The CDR3 coding sequence is TGTGCCAGCAGCTTAGGGGTAGCGGGAGCCCACGAGCAGTACTTC.

This chain joins TRBV28 and TRBJ1-6, with 7 nucleotides matching TRBD1. After removal of 5 bases from V and 3 bases from J, the junction contained 7 bases not matched to a gene. CDR1 and CDR2 from the germline V gene are MDHEN and SYDVKM. The CDR3 runs 16 residues. The CDR3 DNA sequence: TGTGCCAGCAGTCGAGCCCGGGACAGCTATAATTCACCCCTCCACTTT. Protein product: CASSRARDSYNSPLHF.

The V and J genes are TRBV5-1 and TRBJ2-3, with D possibly matching TRBD1 (5 bases). Trimming shortened V by 5 bases and J by 6 bases, and 13 bases separated the two germline ends. Germline V gives CDR1 SGHRS, CDR2 YFSETQ. There are 13 residues in the CDR3. The CDR3 region is CASSSDSRDTQYF. CDR3 DNA: TGCGCCAGCAGTTCTGACAGTCGGGATACGCAGTATTTT.

This rearrangement joins TRBV6-1 to TRBJ2-7; 10 bases are shared with TRBD1. There are 15 residues in the CDR3. With 4 bases clipped from V and 6 bases from J, the junction kept 9 bases outside the gene matches. CDR1 MNHNS and CDR2 SASEGT come from the germline V gene. CDR3: CASSAGGTGVSEQYF. The DNA for the CDR3 is TGTGCCAGCAGTGCCGGTGGGACAGGGGTTTCCGAGCAGTACTTC.

The V call is TRBV6-1, the J call TRBJ1-1; D is unresolved. Germline CDR1 and CDR2: MNHNS and SASEGT. V was clipped by 11 bases and J by 1 base, with 14 bases between them. The CDR3 has 13 residues. This chain's CDR3 is CASEYQENTEAFF. CDR3 in DNA: TGTGCCTCCGAATATCAGGAGAACACTGAAGCTTTCTTT.

This clone was counted a single time. The chain joins TRBV6-1 to TRBJ1-3; D might be TRBD1 (6 bases). The CDR3 extends over 16 amino acids. Germline assignment: CDR1 MNHNS and CDR2 SASEGT. V dropped 4 bases and J dropped 1 base, with 14 bases sitting between them. The CDR3 region is CASSAGAPFSGNTIYF. CDR3 DNA sequence: TGTGCCAGCAGTGCAGGGGCGCCCTTTTCTGGAAACACCATATATTTT.

The chain carries TRBV5-1 and TRBJ2-2; 11 bases align to TRBD2. The CDR3 totals 17 residues. Germline lookup yields CDR1 SGHRS and CDR2 YFSETQ. Trimming cost V 2 bases and J 4 bases; bases outside gene matches: 7. Here the CDR3 DNA reads TGCGCCAGCAGCTTTCTAGGGCTAGCGGGAGGCACCGGGGAGCTGTTTTTT. It codes for CASSFLGLAGGTGELFF.

This chain's CDR3 is CASSSSSPGDQPQHF. The CDR3 nucleotides read TGTGCCAGCAGTTCTTCCTCCCCAGGGGATCAGCCCCAGCATTTT. The chain recombines TRBV6-6 with TRBJ1-5, with a tentative D call TRBD1 (6 bases). CDR1 and CDR2 (germline): MNHNY, SVGAGI (reference sequence). The CDR3 spans 15 residues. Trimming left V 4 bases short and J 5 bases short, with 15 bases between.

The rearrangement links TRBV19 to TRBJ1-6; 7 positions match TRBD1. The CDR3 spans 14 residues. Germline V gene sequence: CDR1 LNHDA, CDR2 SQIVND (reference sequence). The ends lost 6 bases at V and 5 bases at J; junction bases unmatched: 4. The CDR3 loop reads CASRIGQDNSPLHF. The CDR3 nucleotides read TGTGCCAGTAGGATCGGACAGGATAATTCACCCCTCCACTTT. Variable domain in full (rest from reference TRBV19 and TRBJ1-6): DGGITQSPKYLFRKEGQNVTLSCEQNLNHDAMYWYRQDPGQGLRLIYYSQIVNDFQKGDIAEGYSVSREKKESFPLTVTSAQKNPTAFYLCASRIGQDNSPLHFGNGTRLTVT.

The genes are TRBV2 and TRBJ2-5; D unclear. The V gene's germline CDR1 is SNHLY and CDR2 FYNNEI. This CDR3 spans 11 amino acids. V dropped 4 bases and J dropped 3 bases, with 3 bases sitting between them. The CDR3 DNA reads TGTGCCAGCAGTGGAGAAGAGACCCAGTACTTC. This codes for CASSGEETQYF.

This rearrangement joins TRBV10-3 to TRBJ1-5; D gene ambiguous. V dropped 0 bases and J dropped 4 bases, with 16 bases sitting between them. The germline gives CDR1 ENHRY, CDR2 SYGVKD. The CDR3 has 17 residues. In nucleotides, the CDR3 is TGTGCCATCAGTGAGTCCGAGGGATTCTCACAAAATCAGCCCCAGCATTTT. Translated: CAISESEGFSQNQPQHF.

This rearrangement joins TRBV4-2 to TRBJ2-4; the match to TRBD2 covers 8 bases. The CDR3 extends over 20 amino acids. Per germline, CDR1 LGHNA and CDR2 YNFKEQ. Losses at the gene ends were 3 bases for V and 0 bases for J; bases not matched to a gene: 16. CDR3 nucleotide sequence: TGTGCCAGCAGCCAGAAGGGGACGGCGGGAGGAATTATAGCCAAAAACATTCAGTACTTC. Its protein product is CASSQKGTAGGIIAKNIQYF.

The V gene is TRBV18, the J gene TRBJ1-5; possible D gene TRBD1, 5 bases. Germline CDR1 KGHSH, CDR2 LQKENI. V gave up 6 bases and J gave up 3 bases, with 9 bases separating them. The CDR3 is 13 residues long. The CDR3 DNA reads as TGTGCCAGCTCCCCGGACAACAATCAGCCCCAGCATTTT. Protein product: CASSPDNNQPQHF.

The chain is built from TRBV12-5 and TRBJ2-2; 12 positions agree with TRBD2. V lost 7 bases and J lost 6; bases outside the gene matches: 3. The CDR3 has 14 amino acids. Germline assignment: CDR1 LGHNT and CDR2 FRNRAP. The CDR3 sequence is CASVLAGGPGELFF. As DNA, the CDR3 is TGTGCTAGTGTCCTAGCGGGAGGGCCCGGGGAGCTGTTTTTT. Filled out from reference TRBV12-5 and TRBJ2-2, the complete variable domain reads DARVTQTPRHKVTEMGQEVTMRCQPILGHNTVFWYRQTMMQGLELLAYFRNRAPLDDSGMPKDRFSAEMPDATLATLKIQPSEPRDSAVYFCASVLAGGPGELFFGEGSRLTVL.